This note documents a single TCR beta chain sequence. This sample stems from a study of T cells in localized non-small cell lung cancer. Profiling relied on immunoSEQ multiplex PCR, and the TCRdb table lists in-frame clones only, not all of them. The data hold some 52,000 clones, with roughly 85% observed a single time. V was pared by 6 bases and J by 2 bases, with 12 bases between. CDR1 is SNHLY and CDR2 is FYNNEI in the germline V gene. CDR3 size: 14 residues. This receptor was obtained from a male donor older than 55 with stage III squamous cell lung carcinoma. The source was peripheral blood, collected before any cancer treatment. This chain connects TRBV2 to TRBJ2-3; a possible D gene is TRBD2 (5 bases). The CDR3 loop reads CASRLAVNTDTQYF. As DNA, the CDR3 is TGTGCCAGCAGGCTAGCCGTTAACACAGATACGCAGTATTTT.